These 18 T cell receptor beta chains came from one sample sequenced in a study of T cells in Graves' hyperthyroidism and ophthalmopathy. Regions amplified from RNA transcripts were the TCR beta CDR3 regions. HTBI primers were employed in a first-round RT-PCR of the TCR CDR3. TCRdb recomputed calls from the multiplex PCR reads with MiXCR, one row per CDR3 protein. The table records some 340,000 distinct CDR3 sequences, roughly 13% of them present only once. The sequenced material came from blood. The receptor set was obtained from a woman aged 40 to 50 with Graves' ophthalmopathy.

This clonotype was seen many times. The chain couples TRBV12-3 or TRBV12-4 to TRBJ2-5; maybe TRBD1 (6 bases). V lost 2 bases to trimming and J lost 2 bases, with 9 bases between them. The CDR3 extends over 14 amino acids. The CDR3 reads CASSLLGTQETQYF. As DNA, the CDR3 is TGTGCCAGCAGTTTACTCGGGACACAAGAGACCCAGTACTTC.

Ten or more counts support this clonotype. The chain couples TRBV24-1 to TRBJ2-2, with 8 bases identical to TRBD1. Germline CDR1 is KGHDR and CDR2 is SFDVKD. The length of the CDR3 is 18 residues. Trimming cost V 2 bases and J 4 bases; bases outside gene matches: 11. The DNA of the CDR3 is TGTGCCACCAGTGATTGGACTCCCGGGACAGGCGGCACCGGGGAGCTGTTTTTT. Amino acid sequence: CATSDWTPGTGGTGELFF.

This clonotype appeared many times. CDR3 loop: CASEGTGSSQPQHF. For the CDR3, the DNA is TGTGCCAGCGAGGGGACAGGGTCAAGTCAGCCCCAGCATTTT. The rearrangement uses TRBV6-1 and TRBJ1-5; 9 bases line up with TRBD1. The CDR3 is 14 residues long. After removal of 8 bases from V and 6 bases from J, the junction contained 8 bases not matched to a gene. Germline V gene lookup returns CDR1 MNHNS and CDR2 SASEGT.

This clonotype was counted at least ten times. The rearrangement joins TRBV5-5 to TRBJ1-4; no reliable D call. CDR1 and CDR2 from the germline V gene are SGHKS and YYEKEE (reference sequence). CDR3 length: 13 residues. V was pared by 6 bases and J by 10 bases, with 16 bases between. CDR3 DNA: TGTGCCAGCATGCTCACAACGGACGGAAAACTGTTTTTT. This gives the protein CASMLTTDGKLFF.

In its sample, this clonotype was seen many times. The chain has TRBV12-3 or TRBV12-4 and TRBJ1-1; 7 nucleotides match TRBD1. The length of the CDR3 is 14 residues. V lost 5 bases and J lost 0; bases outside the gene matches: 3. The CDR3 coding sequence is TGTGCCAGCAGTATGGGACAGATGAACACTGAAGCTTTCTTT. This translates into CASSMGQMNTEAFF.

This clonotype showed up just a few times. The chain employs TRBV20-1 and TRBJ1-2, with D perhaps TRBD1 (5 bases). Germline CDR1 reads DFQATT; CDR2 reads SNEGSKA (reference sequence). The V end was cut by 2 bases, the J end by 4 bases, with 8 bases between. This CDR3 has 12 residues. CDR3 in amino acids: CSARTGTYGYTF. In DNA form, the CDR3 reads TGCAGTGCTAGAACAGGTACCTATGGCTACACCTTC.

This clonotype was seen ten or more times. The chain is built from TRBV7-9 and TRBJ2-5; 11 bases map to TRBD2. The CDR3 has 14 amino acids. The germline gives CDR1 SEHNR, CDR2 FQNEAQ (reference sequence). The V segment lost 7 bases and the J segment 5 bases; nucleotides outside the gene matches: 6. The CDR3 nucleotides are TGTGCCAGCATAGCGGGAGGGCCGAGTGAGACCCAGTACTTC. Translated: CASIAGGPSETQYF.

The sample holds many counts of this clonotype. This chain connects TRBV6-1 to TRBJ2-5, with TRBD1 as a possible D gene (5 bases). The length of the CDR3 is 14 residues. The germline CDR1 and CDR2 sequences are MNHNS and SASEGT. Trimming cost V 8 bases and J 2 bases, with 15 bases left between them. The CDR3 sequence is CASVFPGPQETQYF. The DNA of the CDR3 is TGTGCCAGCGTCTTCCCAGGGCCTCAAGAGACCCAGTACTTC.

This clonotype was counted a few times. V is TRBV12-3 or TRBV12-4 and J is TRBJ1-3; D is uncertain. V lost 3 bases and J 1 base, leaving 7 bases between the germline ends. CDR3 length: 14 amino acids. The CDR3: CASSLRRSGNTIYF. The CDR3 nucleotides read TGTGCCAGCAGTTTGAGGAGATCTGGAAACACCATATATTTT.

The chain has TRBV15 and TRBJ1-5; D remains ambiguous. This CDR3 has 18 residues. Trimming shortened V by 0 bases and J by 1 base, and 16 bases separated the two germline ends. Germline V gene lookup returns CDR1 LNHNV and CDR2 YYDKDF (reference sequence). The DNA of the CDR3 is TGTGCCACCAGCAGAGATCCTTCAGGAGCGGGAAGCAATCAGCCCCAGCATTTT. Protein sequence: CATSRDPSGAGSNQPQHF.

This clonotype came up many times. V usage is TRBV6-6 and J usage is TRBJ2-7, with unresolved D. The V end was cut by 2 bases, the J end by 1 base, with 9 bases between. CDR1 MNHNY and CDR2 SVGAGI come from the germline V gene (reference sequence). This CDR3 is built from 14 residues. CDR3 in DNA: TGTGCCAGCAGTTACGCAGACGGTTCCTACGAGCAGTACTTC. It translates to CASSYADGSYEQYF.

This clonotype was picked up many times. The chain employs TRBV20-1 and TRBJ2-5; 7 bases match TRBD2. Trimming removed 4 bases from V and 5 bases from J; junction bases left unmatched: 7. This CDR3 spans 13 amino acids. Germline V gene sequence: CDR1 DFQATT, CDR2 SNEGSKA (reference sequence). The DNA of the CDR3 is TGCAGTGCTAATGACTTGCGGGGGGAGACCCAGTACTTC. Residues: CSANDLRGETQYF.

This clonotype was seen repeatedly, ten times or more. The CDR3 coding sequence is TGCAGTGCTAGCCCCCTACGACAGGTTTACCAGCCCCAGCATTTT. Translated: CSASPLRQVYQPQHF. The gene calls are TRBV20-1 and TRBJ1-5, with a possible D match to TRBD1 (6 bases). CDR1 is DFQATT and CDR2 is SNEGSKA in the germline V gene (reference sequence). This CDR3 has 15 amino acids. The V end lost 3 bases, the J end lost 7 bases, and 19 bases lay between the germline ends.

This clonotype has a single count. The V and J genes are TRBV25-1 and TRBJ2-2, with D possibly matching TRBD1 (6 bases). Looked up from germline, CDR1 is MGHDK and CDR2 is SYGVNS. V lost 1 base to trimming and J lost 0 bases, with 9 bases between them. This CDR3 contains 16 residues. The CDR3 DNA is TGTGCCAGCAGTGAATTAGGGACATCGAACACCGGGGAGCTGTTTTTT. It is translated as CASSELGTSNTGELFF. The full variable domain, rest sourced from reference TRBV25-1 and TRBJ2-2, is EADIYQTPRYLVIGTGKKITLECSQTMGHDKMYWYQQDPGMELHLIHYSYGVNSTEKGDLSSESTVSRIRTEHFPLTLESARPSHTSQYLCASSELGTSNTGELFFGEGSRLTVL.

This clonotype occurred many times. The genes are TRBV6-1 and TRBJ1-3; D is uncertain. The CDR3 totals 12 residues. Germline assignment: CDR1 MNHNS and CDR2 SASEGT. V gave up 8 bases and J gave up 8 bases, with 13 bases separating them. The DNA of the CDR3 is TGTGCCAGCCGGGTGGGATACCACACCATATATTTT. The encoded protein is CASRVGYHTIYF.

This clonotype was picked up many times. This rearrangement joins TRBV29-1 to TRBJ2-7, with 8 bases aligning to TRBD1. V gave up 5 bases and J gave up 0 bases; unmatched junction bases: 3. The CDR3 sequence is 13 residues long. CDR1 and CDR2 (germline): SQVTM, ANQGSEA. CDR3 sequence (DNA): TGCAGCGTTTCAGGGGGCAGCTCCTACGAGCAGTACTTC. It translates to CSVSGGSSYEQYF.

Ten or more counts support this clonotype. The gene calls are TRBV11-2 and TRBJ2-1; D ambiguous. Germline CDR1 reads SGHAT; CDR2 reads FQNNGV. CDR3 length equals 13 residues. The V end was cut by 0 bases, the J end by 8 bases, with 8 bases between. The CDR3, as DNA: TGTGCCAGCAGCTTAGATCCCGGCGATGAGCAGTTCTTC. It translates to CASSLDPGDEQFF.

In this sample, this clonotype turned up a few times. The chain combines TRBV29-1 with TRBJ2-3, with D maybe TRBD2 (6 bases). The germline V and J ends were trimmed by 6 bases and 0 bases, with 13 bases remaining between them. Germline values: CDR1 SQVTM, CDR2 ANQGSEA. The CDR3 has 14 residues. The CDR3 protein is CSVRSGTSTDTQYF. The DNA of the CDR3 is TGCAGCGTGAGATCCGGGACTAGCACAGATACGCAGTATTTT.